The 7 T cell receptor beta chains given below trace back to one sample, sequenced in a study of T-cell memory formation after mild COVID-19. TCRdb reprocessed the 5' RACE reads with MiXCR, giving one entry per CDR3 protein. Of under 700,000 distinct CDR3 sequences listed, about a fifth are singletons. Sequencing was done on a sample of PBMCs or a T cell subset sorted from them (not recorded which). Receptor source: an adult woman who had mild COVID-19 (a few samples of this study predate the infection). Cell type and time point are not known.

Here the CDR3 reads CSASHRDTLYEQYF. In DNA, the CDR3 is TGCAGTGCTAGCCACCGGGACACTCTCTACGAGCAGTACTTC. The chain links TRBV20-1 to TRBJ2-7; tentatively, D is TRBD1 (6 bases). Germline values: CDR1 DFQATT, CDR2 SNEGSKA (reference sequence). Trimming shortened V by 3 bases and J by 3 bases, and 15 bases separated the two germline ends. The CDR3 runs 14 residues.

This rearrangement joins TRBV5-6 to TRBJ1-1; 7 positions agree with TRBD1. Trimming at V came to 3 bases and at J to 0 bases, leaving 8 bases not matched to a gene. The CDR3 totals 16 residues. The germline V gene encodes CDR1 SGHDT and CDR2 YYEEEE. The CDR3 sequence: CASSSRQGNMNTEAFF. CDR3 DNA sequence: TGTGCCAGCAGCTCCCGACAGGGCAACATGAACACTGAAGCTTTCTTT.

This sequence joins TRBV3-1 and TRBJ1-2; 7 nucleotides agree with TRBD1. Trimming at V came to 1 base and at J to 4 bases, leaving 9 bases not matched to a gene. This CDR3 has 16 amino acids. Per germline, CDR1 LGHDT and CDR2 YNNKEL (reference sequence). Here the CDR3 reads CASSQGSRGHGYGYTF. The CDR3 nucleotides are TGTGCCAGCAGCCAAGGTTCGAGGGGGCACGGCTATGGCTACACCTTC.

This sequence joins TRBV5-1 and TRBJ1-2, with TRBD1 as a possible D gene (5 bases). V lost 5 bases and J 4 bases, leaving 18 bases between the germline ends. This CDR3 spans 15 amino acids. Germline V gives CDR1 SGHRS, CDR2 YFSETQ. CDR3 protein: CASRVNGGSGYGYTF. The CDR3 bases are TGCGCCAGCAGGGTGAACGGGGGATCGGGCTATGGCTACACCTTC.

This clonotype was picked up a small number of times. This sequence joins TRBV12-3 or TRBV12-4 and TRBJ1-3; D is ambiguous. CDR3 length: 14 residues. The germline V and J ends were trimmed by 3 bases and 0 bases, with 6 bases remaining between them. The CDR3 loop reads CASSFKNSGNTIYF. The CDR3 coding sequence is TGTGCCAGCAGTTTTAAGAACTCTGGAAACACCATATATTTT.

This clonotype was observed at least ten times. CDR3 loop: CSARDGYTDTQYF. CDR3 DNA sequence: TGCAGTGCTCGGGACGGATACACAGATACGCAGTATTTT. The chain links TRBV20-1 to TRBJ2-3; the D call may be TRBD1 or TRBD2 (5 bases each). The V end was cut by 5 bases, the J end by 2 bases, with 11 bases between. Germline V gene sequence: CDR1 DFQATT, CDR2 SNEGSKA (reference sequence). This CDR3 comprises 13 residues.

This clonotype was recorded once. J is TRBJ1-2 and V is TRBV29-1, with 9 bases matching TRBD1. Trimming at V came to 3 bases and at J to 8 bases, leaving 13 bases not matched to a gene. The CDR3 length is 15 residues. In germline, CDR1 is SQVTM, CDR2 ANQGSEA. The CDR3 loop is CSVDPPGQGRGGYTF. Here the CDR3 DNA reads TGCAGCGTTGACCCTCCGGGACAGGGCCGGGGCGGCTACACCTTC.